This T cell receptor beta chain was captured in a study of blood T cell repertoires in COVID-19. Across the study: Material from acute and convalescent COVID-19 was sourced from the United States, Italy and Spain. In each case, the material was cDNA or gDNA derived from T cells, B-cell-depleted T cells, or PBMCs.

As processed by the authors: Scientists estimated how many nucleated cells there were by amplifying reference gene primers. Only in-frame clones appear in the TCRdb table, and some are missing; sequencing was by immunoSEQ multiplex PCR. The DNA was the basis for D and trimming; V, J and clone size are from that table. The table includes approximately 110,000 clones, 82% detected once. This CDR3 comprises 16 residues. Per germline, CDR1 SGHNT and CDR2 YYREEE (reference sequence). Germline trimming cut 6 bases from V and 5 bases from J; bases unmatched to any gene: 17. Sample: peripheral blood. The TCR originated in a man in his 70s with acute or convalescent COVID-19. The chain couples TRBV5-4 to TRBJ2-7; 7 positions match TRBD2. CDR3 in amino acids: CASTLRGARGLHEQYF. CDR3 DNA sequence: TGTGCCAGCACCTTACGGGGAGCCCGGGGACTACACGAGCAGTACTTC.